Sequencing of this T cell receptor beta chain was carried out in a study of blood T cell repertoires in COVID-19. Looking at the study overall: COVID-19 samples, acute and convalescent, were from the United States, Italy and Spain. T cells, B-cell-depleted T cells, or PBMCs provided the cDNA or gDNA that served as material.

Per the study methods: Estimated nucleated cell counts came from reference gene primer amplification. Using immunoSEQ multiplex PCR, the repertoire was profiled, and TCRdb retains in-frame clones only, with some absent. V and J calls and clone size are those listed in that table; D and trimming were worked out from the DNA. The sample has 100,000 to 150,000 clones; around 81% are singletons. In germline, CDR1 is SNHLY, CDR2 FYNNEI. V lost 6 bases to trimming and J lost 0 bases; unmatched junction nucleotides: 4. This CDR3 region has 17 residues. The sequence derives from a woman aged 50 to 60 with acute or convalescent COVID-19. The chain employs TRBV2 and TRBJ2-2; 13 positions agree with TRBD2. The sequencing sample was made of peripheral blood. Here the CDR3 reads CASSGTSGTTNTGELFF. CDR3 nucleotide sequence: TGTGCCAGCAGCGGGACTAGCGGGACCACGAACACCGGGGAGCTGTTTTTT.